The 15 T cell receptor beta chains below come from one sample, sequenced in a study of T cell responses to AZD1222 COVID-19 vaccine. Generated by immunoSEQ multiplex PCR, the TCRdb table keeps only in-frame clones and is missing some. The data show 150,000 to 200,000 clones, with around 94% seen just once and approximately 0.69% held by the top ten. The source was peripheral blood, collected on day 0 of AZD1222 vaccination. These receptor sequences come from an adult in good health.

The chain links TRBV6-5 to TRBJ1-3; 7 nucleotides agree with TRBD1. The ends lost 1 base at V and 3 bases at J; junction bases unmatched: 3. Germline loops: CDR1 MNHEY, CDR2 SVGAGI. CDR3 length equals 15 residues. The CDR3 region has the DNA TGTGCCAGCAGTTACTGGGACAGTAGTGGAAACACCATATATTTT. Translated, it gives CASSYWDSSGNTIYF.

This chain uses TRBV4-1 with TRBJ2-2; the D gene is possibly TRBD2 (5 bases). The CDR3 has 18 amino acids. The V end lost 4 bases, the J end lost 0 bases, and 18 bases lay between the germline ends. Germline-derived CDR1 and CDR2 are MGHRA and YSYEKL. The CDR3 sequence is CASSRLTRSGANTGELFF. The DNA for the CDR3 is TGCGCCAGCAGCCGATTGACACGGAGCGGCGCGAACACCGGGGAGCTGTTTTTT.

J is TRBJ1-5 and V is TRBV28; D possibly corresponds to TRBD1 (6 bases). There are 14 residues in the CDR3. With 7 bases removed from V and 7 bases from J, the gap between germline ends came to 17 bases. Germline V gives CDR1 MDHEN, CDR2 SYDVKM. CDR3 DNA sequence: TGTGCCAGCACCCTAGAGACGGGGGCCCAGCCCCAGCATTTT. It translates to CASTLETGAQPQHF.

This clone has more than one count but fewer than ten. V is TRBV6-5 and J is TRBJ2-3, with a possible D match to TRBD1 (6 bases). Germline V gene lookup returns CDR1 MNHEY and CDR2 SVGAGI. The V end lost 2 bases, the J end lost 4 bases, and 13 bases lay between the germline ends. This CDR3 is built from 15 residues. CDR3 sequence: CASSYGEGGSDTQYF. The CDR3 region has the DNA TGTGCCAGCAGTTACGGGGAAGGGGGTTCAGATACGCAGTATTTT.

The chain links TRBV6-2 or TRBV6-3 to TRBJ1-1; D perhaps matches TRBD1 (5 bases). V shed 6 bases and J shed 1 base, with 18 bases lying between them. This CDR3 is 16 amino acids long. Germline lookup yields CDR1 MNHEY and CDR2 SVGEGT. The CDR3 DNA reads TGTGCCAGCAGCCCTCACTCCCCAGGGAAGAACACTGAAGCTTTCTTT. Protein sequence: CASSPHSPGKNTEAFF.

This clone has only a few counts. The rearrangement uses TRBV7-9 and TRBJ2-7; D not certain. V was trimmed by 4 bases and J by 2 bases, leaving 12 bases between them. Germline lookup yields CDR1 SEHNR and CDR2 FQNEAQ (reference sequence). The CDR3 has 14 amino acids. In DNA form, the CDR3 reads TGTGCCAGCAGCTCAAACAGCCTTACCTACGAGCAGTACTTC. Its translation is CASSSNSLTYEQYF.

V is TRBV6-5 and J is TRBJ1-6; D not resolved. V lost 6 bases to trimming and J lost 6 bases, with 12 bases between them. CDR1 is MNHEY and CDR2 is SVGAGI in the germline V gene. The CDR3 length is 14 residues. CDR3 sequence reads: CASRTYRTNSPLHF. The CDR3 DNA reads TGTGCCAGCAGGACCTACAGAACTAATTCACCCCTCCACTTT.

CDR3 DNA sequence: TGCAGTGCTAGTCCCCCCGGGTACACAGATACGCAGTATTTT. Translated: CSASPPGYTDTQYF. The chain employs TRBV20-1 and TRBJ2-3; no clear D gene. The CDR3 contains 14 residues. V was trimmed by 3 bases and J by 2 bases, leaving 12 bases between them. Germline V gene data show CDR1 as DFQATT and CDR2 as SNEGSKA (reference sequence).

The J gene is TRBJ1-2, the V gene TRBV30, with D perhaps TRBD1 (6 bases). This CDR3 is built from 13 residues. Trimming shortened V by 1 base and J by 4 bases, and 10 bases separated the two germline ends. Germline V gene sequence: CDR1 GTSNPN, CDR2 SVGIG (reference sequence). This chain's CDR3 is CAWSEGQPYGYTF. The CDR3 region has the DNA TGTGCCTGGAGTGAAGGACAGCCCTATGGCTACACCTTC.

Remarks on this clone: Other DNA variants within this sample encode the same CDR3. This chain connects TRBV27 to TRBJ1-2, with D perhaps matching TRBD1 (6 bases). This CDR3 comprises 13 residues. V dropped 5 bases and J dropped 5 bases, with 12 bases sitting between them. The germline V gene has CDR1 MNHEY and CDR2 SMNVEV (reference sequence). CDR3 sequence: CASSPQGGYGYTF. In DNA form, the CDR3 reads TGTGCCAGCAGTCCTCAAGGGGGGTATGGCTACACCTTC.

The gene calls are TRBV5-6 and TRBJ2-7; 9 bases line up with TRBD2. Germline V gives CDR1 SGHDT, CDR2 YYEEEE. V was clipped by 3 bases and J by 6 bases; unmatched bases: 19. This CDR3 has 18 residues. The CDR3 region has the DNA TGTGCCAGCAGCTCCATAGGCTTCCCCGTAGCGGGAGTCTCCGAGCAGTACTTC. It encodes CASSSIGFPVAGVSEQYF.

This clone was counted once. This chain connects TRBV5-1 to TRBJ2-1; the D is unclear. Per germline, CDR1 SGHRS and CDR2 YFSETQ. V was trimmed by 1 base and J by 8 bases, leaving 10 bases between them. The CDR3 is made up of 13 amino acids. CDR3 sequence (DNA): TGCGCCAGCAGCTTGAAGGGTCAGGATGAGCAGTTCTTC. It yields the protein CASSLKGQDEQFF.

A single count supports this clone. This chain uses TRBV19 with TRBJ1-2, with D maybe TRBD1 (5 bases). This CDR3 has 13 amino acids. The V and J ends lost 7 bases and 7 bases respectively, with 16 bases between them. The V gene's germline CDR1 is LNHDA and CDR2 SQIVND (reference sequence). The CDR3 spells CASTDSWLSGYTF. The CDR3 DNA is TGTGCCAGTACCGACAGCTGGTTGAGTGGCTACACCTTC.

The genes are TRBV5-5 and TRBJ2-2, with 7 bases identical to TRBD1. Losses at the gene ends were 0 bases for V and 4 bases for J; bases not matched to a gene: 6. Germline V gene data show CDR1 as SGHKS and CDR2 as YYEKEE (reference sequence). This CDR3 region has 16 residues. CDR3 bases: TGTGCCAGCAGCTTGGGTCTCAGGGGGACCACCGGGGAGCTGTTTTTT. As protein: CASSLGLRGTTGELFF.

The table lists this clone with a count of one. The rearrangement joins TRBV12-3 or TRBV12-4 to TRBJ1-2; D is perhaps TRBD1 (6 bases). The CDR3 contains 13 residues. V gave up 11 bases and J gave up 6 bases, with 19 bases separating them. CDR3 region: CAGTSQGRHGYTF. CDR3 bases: TGTGCCGGAACCTCACAGGGTAGACATGGCTACACCTTC.